Below, 24 T cell receptor beta chains from the same sample are listed, as sequenced in a study of T cell repertoires in cytomegalovirus infection. Using its own MiXCR run on the reads, TCRdb lists one record per CDR3 protein. Of around 250,000 distinct CDR3 sequences in the sample, around 15% were seen once. What was sequenced was CD8+ T cells from PBMCs. The receptors shown here come from a human donor in good health (CMV status not recorded). Some clones in this sample may be carry-over from other donors' samples.

The sample holds a few counts of this clonotype. V and J are TRBV29-1 and TRBJ2-3, with 8 positions matching TRBD2. The J segment lost 0 bases and the V segment lost 7 bases, leaving 3 bases of the junction unmatched. This CDR3 spans 13 amino acids. CDR1 and CDR2 (germline): SQVTM, ANQGSEA. The CDR3 region is CSGTSTSTDTQYF. The CDR3 DNA is TGCAGCGGGACTAGCACTAGCACAGATACGCAGTATTTT.

The genes are TRBV28 and TRBJ2-7; D tentatively fits TRBD1 or TRBD2 (5 bases each). This CDR3 spans 14 amino acids. The ends were cut back, 6 bases at V and 2 bases at J, with 14 bases in the middle. Germline CDR1 MDHEN, CDR2 SYDVKM. CDR3 sequence reads: CASRSSRDPYEQYF. The CDR3 DNA follows: TGTGCCAGCAGGTCCTCTAGGGACCCCTACGAGCAGTACTTC.

The rearrangement joins TRBV4-1 to TRBJ2-7; D remains unclear. V lost 2 bases to trimming and J lost 0 bases, with 14 bases between them. CDR1 and CDR2 (germline): MGHRA, YSYEKL. The CDR3 length is 16 residues. For the CDR3, the DNA is TGCGCCAGCAGCCAATCTGACCTGGGTTACTCCTACGAGCAGTACTTC. Translation gives CASSQSDLGYSYEQYF.

The V call is TRBV5-1, the J call TRBJ1-1; tentatively, D is TRBD1 (5 bases). Germline CDR1 and CDR2: SGHRS and YFSETQ. V dropped 4 bases and J dropped 0 bases, with 10 bases sitting between them. This CDR3 spans 14 amino acids. CDR3 sequence (DNA): TGCGCCAGCAGCACGGGACTGCTGAACACTGAAGCTTTCTTT. It yields the protein CASSTGLLNTEAFF.

The chain links TRBV29-1 to TRBJ2-7; tentative D call: TRBD1 (6 bases). Per the germline V gene, CDR1 is SQVTM and CDR2 is ANQGSEA. The CDR3 consists of 13 residues. V was trimmed by 3 bases and J by 5 bases, leaving 14 bases between them. CDR3 sequence reads: CSVDLRDTNEQYF. The CDR3 DNA follows: TGCAGCGTTGACCTAAGGGACACCAACGAGCAGTACTTC.

This clonotype was seen ten or more times. J is TRBJ2-7 and V is TRBV7-6, with 8 nucleotides matching TRBD1. The germline V gene has CDR1 SGHVS and CDR2 FNYEAQ. V lost 2 bases, J lost 7 bases, and 7 bases stayed unmatched. This CDR3 is built from 14 residues. CDR3 bases: TGTGCCAGCAGCTTATCTCAGGGGGCTGGTGAGCAGTACTTC. It specifies CASSLSQGAGEQYF.

The chain links TRBV28 to TRBJ1-5; 7 bases are shared with TRBD1. The CDR3 consists of 17 residues. The V gene's germline CDR1 is MDHEN and CDR2 SYDVKM. The V and J ends lost 4 bases and 0 bases, in that order; junction bases with no gene match: 9. This CDR3 reads CASSSPTGANSNQPQHF. CDR3 sequence (DNA): TGTGCCAGCAGTTCCCCCACAGGGGCCAATAGCAATCAGCCCCAGCATTTT.

This clonotype appeared a few times. This chain links TRBV10-2 with TRBJ1-6; D perhaps matches TRBD1 (5 bases). The CDR3 length is 14 residues. In germline, CDR1 is WSHSY, CDR2 SAAADI. Trimming left V 5 bases short and J 8 bases short, with 13 bases between. The CDR3 DNA reads as TGCGCCAGCAGTCCGGCAGGGAGAGATTCACCCCTCCACTTT. Its protein product is CASSPAGRDSPLHF.

The chain has TRBV7-9 and TRBJ1-1; tentatively, D is TRBD1 (5 bases). The germline gives CDR1 SEHNR, CDR2 FQNEAQ (reference sequence). V lost 0 bases to trimming and J lost 5 bases, with 10 bases between them. The CDR3 consists of 14 residues. In nucleotides, the CDR3 is TGTGCCAGCAGCTTAGCTGAAGGGGATACTGAAGCTTTCTTT. Protein product: CASSLAEGDTEAFF. Complete variable domain (other parts from reference TRBV7-9 and TRBJ1-1): DTGVSQNPRHKITKRGQNVTFRCDPISEHNRLYWYRQTLGQGPEFLTYFQNEAQLEKSRLLSDRFSAERPKGSFSTLEIQRTEQGDSAMYLCASSLAEGDTEAFFGQGTRLTVV.

The rearrangement links TRBV6-6 to TRBJ2-7; D gene ambiguous. CDR3 length: 14 amino acids. V lost 7 bases and J 1 base, leaving 14 bases between the germline ends. In germline, CDR1 is MNHNY, CDR2 SVGAGI (reference sequence). DNA for the CDR3: TGTGCCAGCACCGGAAGGGCAGATTCCTACGAGCAGTACTTC. As protein: CASTGRADSYEQYF.

V is TRBV27 and J is TRBJ2-3, with unresolved D. Germline V gene sequence: CDR1 MNHEY, CDR2 SMNVEV (reference sequence). CDR3 length equals 15 residues. Trimming took 5 bases from V and 7 from J, leaving 19 bases between them. CDR3 residues: CASSPYGYRSNTQYF. The CDR3 nucleotides read TGTGCCAGCAGTCCCTACGGATACCGGTCAAATACGCAGTATTTT.

This clonotype was detected a few times. A junction boundary mismatches the germline segment, possibly from a read error. The chain combines TRBV4-1 with TRBJ2-1; 11 bases fit TRBD2. Germline V lookup: CDR1 MGHRA, CDR2 YSYEKL. This CDR3 contains 15 residues. CDR3 DNA sequence: TGTGCCAGCACCGCTAGCGGGGGGTATCTCAATGAGCAGTTCTTC. Its protein is CASTASGGYLNEQFF.

This clonotype was recorded a few times. The chain combines TRBV6-2 or TRBV6-3 with TRBJ2-1, with a possible D match to TRBD1 (6 bases). The CDR3 sequence is 13 residues long. V was shortened by 6 bases and J by 5 bases, with 11 bases between the two germline ends. Germline V gene lookup returns CDR1 MNHEY and CDR2 SVGEGT. In nucleotides, the CDR3 is TGTGCCAGCAGGTGGACAGAGAACAATGAGCAGTTCTTC. This translates into CASRWTENNEQFF.

This clonotype was found a few times. The chain couples TRBV7-9 to TRBJ2-2, with 14 bases that match TRBD2. The CDR3 is made up of 16 amino acids. CDR1 is SEHNR, CDR2 FQNEAQ, per germline (reference sequence). The V and J ends lost 5 bases and 5 bases, in that order; junction bases with no gene match: 4. CDR3 DNA sequence: TGTGCCAGCAGCCCGGGACTAGCGGGGGATACCGGGGAGCTGTTTTTT. Protein: CASSPGLAGDTGELFF.

There are many counts of this clonotype. The V gene is TRBV7-6, the J gene TRBJ2-7; D is undetermined. The CDR3 sequence is 14 residues long. Deletions cut 0 bases from V and 3 bases from J, with 9 bases between. Germline CDR1 and CDR2: SGHVS and FNYEAQ. This CDR3 is CASSLAASYYEQYF. The CDR3 coding sequence is TGTGCCAGCAGCTTAGCCGCCAGTTACTACGAGCAGTACTTC. Filled out from reference TRBV7-6 and TRBJ2-7, the complete variable domain reads GAGVSQSPRYKVTKRGQDVALRCDPISGHVSLYWYRQALGQGPEFLTYFNYEAQQDKSGLPNDRFSAERPEGSISTLTIQRTEQRDSAMYRCASSLAASYYEQYFGPGTRLTVT.

The rearrangement uses TRBV12-3 or TRBV12-4 and TRBJ2-2; D possibly matches TRBD1 or TRBD2 (5 bases each). The CDR3 loop spans 16 amino acids. V lost 3 bases to trimming and J lost 1 base, with 12 bases between them. CDR3 sequence: CASSFGEGLNTGELFF. CDR3 nucleotide sequence: TGTGCCAGCAGTTTTGGCGAGGGGCTGAACACCGGGGAGCTGTTTTTT.

The table lists this clonotype with many counts. This chain's CDR3 is CASSSLGNEQYF. In nucleotides, the CDR3 is TGTGCCAGCAGCTCTCTTGGGAACGAGCAGTACTTC. The chain employs TRBV7-3 and TRBJ2-7; the D is unclear. The CDR3 covers 12 residues. V was shortened by 4 bases and J by 5 bases, with 9 bases between the two germline ends. Germline V gene sequence: CDR1 SGHTA, CDR2 FQGTGA.

The chain joins TRBV7-8 to TRBJ1-1; D gene ambiguous. CDR3 length: 14 amino acids. Germline V CDR1 and CDR2: SGHVS, FQNEAQ. V shed 2 bases and J shed 3 bases, with 10 bases lying between them. Here the CDR3 DNA reads TGTGCCAGCAGCTTATATGGGGATGACACTGAAGCTTTCTTT. This translates into CASSLYGDDTEAFF.

This clonotype was picked up one time. The chain links TRBV6-2 or TRBV6-3 to TRBJ2-2, with D perhaps matching TRBD1 (6 bases). V lost 7 bases and J 0 bases, leaving 21 bases between the germline ends. Germline V CDR1 and CDR2: MNHEY, SVGEGT. The CDR3 contains 18 residues. The CDR3 loop is CASTIQGMIRPNTGELFF. The CDR3, as DNA: TGTGCCAGCACTATTCAGGGGATGATACGACCGAACACCGGGGAGCTGTTTTTT.

Many counts were recorded for this clonotype. The chain links TRBV6-2 or TRBV6-3 to TRBJ1-5; 7 bases agree with TRBD1. Germline V gives CDR1 MNHEY, CDR2 SVGEGT. V was clipped by 7 bases and J by 9 bases; unmatched bases: 12. There are 14 residues in the CDR3. CDR3 DNA sequence: TGTGCCAGCACGACCAGACAGGGTGGAATGCCCCAGCATTTT. Translating gives CASTTRQGGMPQHF.

This clonotype occurred a few times. This chain joins TRBV4-3 and TRBJ1-4; 10 nucleotides line up with TRBD1. The CDR3 consists of 16 residues. Germline CDR1 is LGHNA and CDR2 is YSLEER. The V segment lost 0 bases and the J segment 8 bases; nucleotides outside the gene matches: 6. The chain's CDR3 is CASSQDHGTGAEKLFF. In DNA, the CDR3 is TGCGCCAGCAGCCAAGACCACGGGACAGGGGCGGAAAAACTGTTTTTT.

This clonotype has at least ten counts. The chain has TRBV7-6 and TRBJ2-1; D possibly corresponds to TRBD1 (6 bases). Germline lookup yields CDR1 SGHVS and CDR2 FNYEAQ. The CDR3 sequence is 14 residues long. With 5 bases removed from V and 3 bases from J, the gap between germline ends came to 11 bases. The CDR3: CASSREDSYNEQFF. CDR3 bases: TGTGCCAGCAGCCGAGAGGACAGCTACAATGAGCAGTTCTTC.

The genes are TRBV2 and TRBJ1-3; D remains unclear. Germline loops: CDR1 SNHLY, CDR2 FYNNEI. The CDR3 has 11 amino acids. V was clipped by 10 bases and J by 4 bases, with 8 bases between them. CDR3 bases: TGTGCCACCGCGAGCGGAAACACCATATATTTT. As protein: CATASGNTIYF.

This clonotype appeared many times. The genes are TRBV7-9 and TRBJ2-7; 7 bases align to TRBD2. The V gene's germline CDR1 is SEHNR and CDR2 FQNEAQ (reference sequence). The CDR3 totals 15 residues. V was pared by 1 base and J by 1 base, with 4 bases of the junction left unmatched. CDR3 protein: CASSLEGGGSYEQYF. CDR3 DNA sequence: TGTGCCAGCAGCTTAGAAGGCGGGGGATCCTACGAGCAGTACTTC.